A single count supports the clone carrying this T cell receptor (beta chain). These data originate in a study of blood T cell repertoires in COVID-19. For the study at large: Samples taken during acute and convalescent COVID-19 were collected in the United States, Italy and Spain.

In the original workflow: Estimation of nucleated cell counts was performed using reference gene primer amplification. Libraries were prepared by immunoSEQ multiplex PCR; TCRdb keeps only in-frame clonotypes and omits some of them. V and J calls and clone size are given by that table; D and trimming were obtained from the DNA. The sample carries approximately 100,000 clones, about nine tenths recorded once. The trim removed 11 bases at V and 6 bases at J, leaving 10 bases unmatched. Germline V gene sequence: CDR1 MNHEY, CDR2 SVGAGI. The CDR3 extends over 13 amino acids. This chain uses TRBV6-5 with TRBJ2-1, with 7 bases that match TRBD1. The sequencing input was peripheral blood. The source is a man aged 50 to 60 with acute or convalescent COVID-19. The CDR3 DNA is TGTGCCGGACCTAGGGGGCGCGGCAATGAGCAGTTCTTC. This sequence encodes CAGPRGRGNEQFF.